These 7 T cell receptor beta chains were all obtained from the same sample, sequenced in a study of blood T cell repertoires in COVID-19. The protocol was immunoSEQ multiplex PCR, while the TCRdb copy is restricted to in-frame clones and leaves out a portion. Seen here are more than 200,000 clones, about nine tenths observed once, and the top ten hold 7.2%. Source material: PBMCs or T cells enriched from blood (not recorded which). The receptors shown here come from a man aged 25 to 40 in a cohort exposed to, infected with or recovered from COVID-19 (not recorded which).

The chain uses TRBV27 and TRBJ1-2, with TRBD1 matching 10 bases. CDR1 is MNHEY, CDR2 SMNVEV, per germline (reference sequence). V was clipped by 4 bases and J by 8 bases; unmatched bases: 4. This CDR3 has 13 residues. In DNA, the CDR3 is TGTGCCAGCAGTTCCGGGACAGGGGACGGCTACACCTTC. It translates to CASSSGTGDGYTF.

This chain uses TRBV11-3 with TRBJ2-1; D might be TRBD2 (5 bases). CDR3 size: 16 residues. The V and J ends lost 5 bases and 7 bases respectively, with 21 bases between them. The germline gives CDR1 SGHNT, CDR2 YENEEA. The CDR3 DNA sequence: TGTGCCAGCAGCCCATGGGGTGGCGGAGCGGCTAATGAGCAGTTCTTC. It specifies CASSPWGGGAANEQFF.

V gene TRBV7-3 combines with J gene TRBJ2-5; TRBD1 matches at 9 bases. J gave up 3 bases and V 6 bases, and 8 bases lay outside the gene matches. Germline V gene lookup returns CDR1 SGHTA and CDR2 FQGTGA. This CDR3 region has 15 residues. CDR3 sequence (DNA): TGTGCCAGCAGTTACAGGGGGCAATCGGAAGAGACCCAGTACTTC. Translating gives CASSYRGQSEETQYF.

This clone was observed a handful of times. The chain has TRBV6-6 and TRBJ2-7; D perhaps matches TRBD1 (6 bases). The CDR3 spans 12 residues. V lost 5 bases, J lost 6 bases, and 11 bases lay in between. The germline gives CDR1 MNHNY, CDR2 SVGAGI (reference sequence). The DNA for the CDR3 is TGTGCCAGCAGTCAGACAGGTATCGAGCAGTACTTC. This encodes CASSQTGIEQYF.

The chain is built from TRBV9 and TRBJ2-7; 9 bases are shared with TRBD1. J was trimmed by 4 bases and V by 1 base; bases with no gene match: 9. The CDR3 length is 16 residues. Germline V CDR1 and CDR2: SGDLS, YYNGEE. The CDR3 sequence: CASSVSAGQGRYEQYF. CDR3 nucleotide sequence: TGTGCCAGCAGCGTATCGGCGGGACAGGGTCGATACGAGCAGTACTTC.

The chain uses TRBV6-5 and TRBJ2-7, with a weak D call TRBD1 (6 bases). This CDR3 is built from 14 residues. Per germline, CDR1 MNHEY and CDR2 SVGAGI. V was trimmed by 7 bases and J by 2 bases, leaving 15 bases between them. The CDR3 sequence: CASTRADRTYEQYF. The CDR3 DNA is TGTGCCAGCACACGGGCCGACAGGACCTACGAGCAGTACTTC.

The V call is TRBV7-8, the J call TRBJ2-1; TRBD2 matches 12 bases. Germline V CDR1 and CDR2: SGHVS, FQNEAQ. J gave up 6 bases and V 3 bases, and 3 bases lay outside the gene matches. The CDR3 loop spans 15 amino acids. CDR3 bases: TGTGCCAGCAGCTTTCTAGCGGGAGGGCCCAATGAGCAGTTCTTC. Its protein is CASSFLAGGPNEQFF.